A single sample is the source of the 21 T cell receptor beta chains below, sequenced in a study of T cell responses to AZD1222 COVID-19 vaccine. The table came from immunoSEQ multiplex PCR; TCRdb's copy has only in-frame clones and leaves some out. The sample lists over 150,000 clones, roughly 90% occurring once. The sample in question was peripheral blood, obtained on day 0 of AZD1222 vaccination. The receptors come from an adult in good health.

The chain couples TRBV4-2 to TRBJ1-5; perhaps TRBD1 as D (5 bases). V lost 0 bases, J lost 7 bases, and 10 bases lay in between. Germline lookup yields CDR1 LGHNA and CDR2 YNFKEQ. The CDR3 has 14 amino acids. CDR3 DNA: TGTGCCAGCAGCCAAGAGGGGGGAAGGCAGCCCCAGCATTTT. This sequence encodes CASSQEGGRQPQHF.

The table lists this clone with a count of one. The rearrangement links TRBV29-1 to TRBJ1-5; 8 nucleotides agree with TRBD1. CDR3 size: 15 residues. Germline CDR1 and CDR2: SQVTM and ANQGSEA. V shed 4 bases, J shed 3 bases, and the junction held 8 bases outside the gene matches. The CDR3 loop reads CSVATGVGVNQPQHF. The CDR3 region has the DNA TGCAGCGTTGCGACAGGGGTGGGTGTCAATCAGCCCCAGCATTTT.

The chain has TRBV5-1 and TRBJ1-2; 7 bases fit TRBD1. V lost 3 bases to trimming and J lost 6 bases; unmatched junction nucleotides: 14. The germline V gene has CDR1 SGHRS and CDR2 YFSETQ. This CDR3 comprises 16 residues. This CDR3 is CASSWITGVGANGYTF. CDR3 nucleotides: TGCGCCAGCAGCTGGATTACAGGGGTGGGGGCAAATGGCTACACCTTC. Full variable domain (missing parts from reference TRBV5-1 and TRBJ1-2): KAGVTQTPRYLIKTRGQQVTLSCSPISGHRSVSWYQQTPGQGLQFLFEYFSETQRNKGNFPGRFSGRQFSNSRSEMNVSTLELGDSALYLCASSWITGVGANGYTFGSGTRLTVV.

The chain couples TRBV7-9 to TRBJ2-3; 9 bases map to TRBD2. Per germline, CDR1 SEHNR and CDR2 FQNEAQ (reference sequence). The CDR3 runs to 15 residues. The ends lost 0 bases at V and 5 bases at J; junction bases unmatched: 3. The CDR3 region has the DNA TGTGCCAGCAGCTTAGCTGCGGGAGGGTTAGATACGCAGTATTTT. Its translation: CASSLAAGGLDTQYF. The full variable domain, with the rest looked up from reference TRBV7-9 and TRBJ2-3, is DTGVSQNPRHKITKRGQNVTFRCDPISEHNRLYWYRQTLGQGPEFLTYFQNEAQLEKSRLLSDRFSAERPKGSFSTLEIQRTEQGDSAMYLCASSLAAGGLDTQYFGPGTRLTVL.

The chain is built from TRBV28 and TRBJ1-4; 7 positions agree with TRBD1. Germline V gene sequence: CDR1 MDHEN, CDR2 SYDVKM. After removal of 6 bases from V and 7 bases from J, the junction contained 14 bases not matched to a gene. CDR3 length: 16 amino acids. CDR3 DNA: TGTGCCAGCAGCCCTACGGACAGGCCCAGATCTGAAAAACTGTTTTTT. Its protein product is CASSPTDRPRSEKLFF.

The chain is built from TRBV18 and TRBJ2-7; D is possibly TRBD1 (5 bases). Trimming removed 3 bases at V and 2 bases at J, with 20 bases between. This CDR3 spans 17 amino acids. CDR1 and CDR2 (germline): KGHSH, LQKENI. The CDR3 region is CASSPFSGKTTTYEQYF. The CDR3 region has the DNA TGTGCCAGCTCACCCTTTTCAGGGAAAACCACAACCTACGAGCAGTACTTC.

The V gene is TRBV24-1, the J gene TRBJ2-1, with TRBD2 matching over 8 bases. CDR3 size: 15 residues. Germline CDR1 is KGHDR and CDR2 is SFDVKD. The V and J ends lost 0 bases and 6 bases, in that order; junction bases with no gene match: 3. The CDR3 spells CATSDLPGGVNEQFF. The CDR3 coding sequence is TGTGCCACCAGTGATTTGCCCGGGGGGGTCAATGAGCAGTTCTTC.

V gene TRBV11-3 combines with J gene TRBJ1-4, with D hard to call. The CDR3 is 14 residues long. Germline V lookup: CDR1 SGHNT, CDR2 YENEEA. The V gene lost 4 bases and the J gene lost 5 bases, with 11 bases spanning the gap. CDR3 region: CASSYLGQNEKLFF. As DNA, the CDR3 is TGTGCCAGCAGCTATTTGGGTCAGAATGAAAAACTGTTTTTT.

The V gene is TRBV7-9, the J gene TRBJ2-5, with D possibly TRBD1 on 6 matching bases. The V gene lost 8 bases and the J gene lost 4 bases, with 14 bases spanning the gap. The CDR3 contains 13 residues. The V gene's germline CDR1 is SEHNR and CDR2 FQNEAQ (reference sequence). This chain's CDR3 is CASLGDRPETQYF. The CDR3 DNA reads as TGTGCCAGCCTCGGCGACAGGCCAGAGACCCAGTACTTC. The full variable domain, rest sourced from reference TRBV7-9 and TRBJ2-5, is DTGVSQNPRHKITKRGQNVTFRCDPISEHNRLYWYRQTLGQGPEFLTYFQNEAQLEKSRLLSDRFSAERPKGSFSTLEIQRTEQGDSAMYLCASLGDRPETQYFGPGTRLLVL.

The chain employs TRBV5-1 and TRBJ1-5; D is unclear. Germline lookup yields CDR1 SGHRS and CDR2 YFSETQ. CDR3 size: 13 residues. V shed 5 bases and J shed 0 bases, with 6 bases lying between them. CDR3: CASSYNSNQPQHF. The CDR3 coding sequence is TGCGCCAGCAGTTATAATAGCAATCAGCCCCAGCATTTT.

The CDR3 DNA follows: TGTGCCACCAGCAGAGAATGGGGGGGAACCCAGATCTATGGCTACACCTTC. Protein sequence: CATSREWGGTQIYGYTF. J is TRBJ1-2 and V is TRBV15, with a possible D match to TRBD1 (5 bases). V lost 0 bases and J lost 4, with 18 bases in between. The CDR3 totals 17 residues. Germline loops: CDR1 LNHNV, CDR2 YYDKDF (reference sequence).

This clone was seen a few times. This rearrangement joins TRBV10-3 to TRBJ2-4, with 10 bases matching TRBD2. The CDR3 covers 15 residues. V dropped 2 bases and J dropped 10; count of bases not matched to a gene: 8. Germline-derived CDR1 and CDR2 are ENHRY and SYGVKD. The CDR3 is CAISEEVPSGGIQYF. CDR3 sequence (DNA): TGTGCCATCAGTGAGGAGGTGCCTAGCGGGGGTATTCAGTACTTC.

CDR3 sequence reads: CASSRGGGFYNEQFF. The CDR3 DNA reads TGTGCCAGCAGCCGGGGAGGGGGGTTCTACAATGAGCAGTTCTTC. The gene calls are TRBV7-9 and TRBJ2-1; D is possibly TRBD2 (7 bases). Looked up from germline, CDR1 is SEHNR and CDR2 is FQNEAQ (reference sequence). The V end lost 5 bases, the J end lost 3 bases, and 14 bases lay between the germline ends. This CDR3 has 15 amino acids. The full variable domain, its missing parts supplied by reference TRBV7-9 and TRBJ2-1, is DTGVSQNPRHKITKRGQNVTFRCDPISEHNRLYWYRQTLGQGPEFLTYFQNEAQLEKSRLLSDRFSAERPKGSFSTLEIQRTEQGDSAMYLCASSRGGGFYNEQFFGPGTRLTVL.

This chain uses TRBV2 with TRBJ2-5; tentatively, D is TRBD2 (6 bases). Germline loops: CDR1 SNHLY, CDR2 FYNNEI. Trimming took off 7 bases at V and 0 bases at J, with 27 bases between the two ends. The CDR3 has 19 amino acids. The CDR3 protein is CASKSRGIYTPRDQETQYF. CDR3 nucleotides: TGTGCCAGCAAGTCGCGGGGCATTTACACCCCCAGGGACCAAGAGACCCAGTACTTC.

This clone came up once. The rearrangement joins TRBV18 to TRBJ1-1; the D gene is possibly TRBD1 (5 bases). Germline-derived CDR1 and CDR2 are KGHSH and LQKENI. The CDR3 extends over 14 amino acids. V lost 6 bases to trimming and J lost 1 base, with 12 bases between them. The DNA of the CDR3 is TGTGCCAGCTCTAAGCAGGGTAGGAACACTGAAGCTTTCTTT. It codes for CASSKQGRNTEAFF.

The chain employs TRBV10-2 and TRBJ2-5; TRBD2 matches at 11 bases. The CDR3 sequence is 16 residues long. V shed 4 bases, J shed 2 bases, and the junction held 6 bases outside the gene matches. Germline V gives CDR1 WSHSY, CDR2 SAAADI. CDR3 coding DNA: TGCGCCAGCAGTGCAACTAGCGGGAGCTGGCAAGAGACCCAGTACTTC. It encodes CASSATSGSWQETQYF.

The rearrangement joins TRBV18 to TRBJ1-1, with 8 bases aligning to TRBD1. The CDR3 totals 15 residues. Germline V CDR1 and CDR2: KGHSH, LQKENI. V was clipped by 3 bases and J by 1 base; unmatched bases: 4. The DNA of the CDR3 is TGTGCCAGCTCACCGCGGACAGGGCCGAACACTGAAGCTTTCTTT. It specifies CASSPRTGPNTEAFF.

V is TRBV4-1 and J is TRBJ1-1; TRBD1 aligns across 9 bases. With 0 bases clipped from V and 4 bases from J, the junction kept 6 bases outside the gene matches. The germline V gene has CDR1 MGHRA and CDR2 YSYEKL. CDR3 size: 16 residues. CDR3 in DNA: TGCGCCAGCAGCCAAGAAATTGGGACAGGGTTCACTGAAGCTTTCTTT. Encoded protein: CASSQEIGTGFTEAFF.

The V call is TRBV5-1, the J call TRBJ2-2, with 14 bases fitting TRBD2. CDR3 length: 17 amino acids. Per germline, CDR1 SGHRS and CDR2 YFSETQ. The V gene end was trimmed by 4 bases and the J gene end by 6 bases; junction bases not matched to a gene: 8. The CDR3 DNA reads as TGCGCCAGCAGCCCTGGGACTAGCGGGAGTCTGGCCGGGGAGCTGTTTTTT. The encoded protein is CASSPGTSGSLAGELFF. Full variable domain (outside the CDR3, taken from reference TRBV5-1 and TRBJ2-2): KAGVTQTPRYLIKTRGQQVTLSCSPISGHRSVSWYQQTPGQGLQFLFEYFSETQRNKGNFPGRFSGRQFSNSRSEMNVSTLELGDSALYLCASSPGTSGSLAGELFFGEGSRLTVL.

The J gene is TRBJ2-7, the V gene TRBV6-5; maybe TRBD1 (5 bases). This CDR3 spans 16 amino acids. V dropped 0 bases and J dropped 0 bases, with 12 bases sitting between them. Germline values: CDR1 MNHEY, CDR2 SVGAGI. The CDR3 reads CASSYSTAGLSYEQYF. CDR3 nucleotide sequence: TGTGCCAGCAGTTACTCGACCGCAGGGCTCTCCTACGAGCAGTACTTC.

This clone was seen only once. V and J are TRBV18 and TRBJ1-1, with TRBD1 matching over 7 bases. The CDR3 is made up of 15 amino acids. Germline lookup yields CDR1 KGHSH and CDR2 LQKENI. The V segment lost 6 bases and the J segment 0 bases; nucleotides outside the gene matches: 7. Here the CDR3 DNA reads TGTGCCAGCTCCCCGGACAGGCGCTTGAACACTGAAGCTTTCTTT. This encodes CASSPDRRLNTEAFF.